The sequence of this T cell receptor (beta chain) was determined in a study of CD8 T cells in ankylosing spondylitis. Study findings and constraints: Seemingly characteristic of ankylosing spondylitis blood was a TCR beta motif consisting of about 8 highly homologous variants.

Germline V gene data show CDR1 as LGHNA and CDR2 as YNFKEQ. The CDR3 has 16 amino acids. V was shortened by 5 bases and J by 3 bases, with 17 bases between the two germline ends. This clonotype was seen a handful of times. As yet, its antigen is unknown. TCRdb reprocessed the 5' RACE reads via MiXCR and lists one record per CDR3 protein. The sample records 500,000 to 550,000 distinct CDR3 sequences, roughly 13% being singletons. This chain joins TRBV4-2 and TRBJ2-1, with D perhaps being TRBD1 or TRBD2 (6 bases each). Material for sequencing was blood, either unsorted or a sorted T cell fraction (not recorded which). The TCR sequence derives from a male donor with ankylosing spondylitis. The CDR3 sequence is CASSALAQGGYNEQFF. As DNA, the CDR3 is TGTGCCAGCAGCGCACTAGCTCAAGGGGGCTACAATGAGCAGTTCTTC.